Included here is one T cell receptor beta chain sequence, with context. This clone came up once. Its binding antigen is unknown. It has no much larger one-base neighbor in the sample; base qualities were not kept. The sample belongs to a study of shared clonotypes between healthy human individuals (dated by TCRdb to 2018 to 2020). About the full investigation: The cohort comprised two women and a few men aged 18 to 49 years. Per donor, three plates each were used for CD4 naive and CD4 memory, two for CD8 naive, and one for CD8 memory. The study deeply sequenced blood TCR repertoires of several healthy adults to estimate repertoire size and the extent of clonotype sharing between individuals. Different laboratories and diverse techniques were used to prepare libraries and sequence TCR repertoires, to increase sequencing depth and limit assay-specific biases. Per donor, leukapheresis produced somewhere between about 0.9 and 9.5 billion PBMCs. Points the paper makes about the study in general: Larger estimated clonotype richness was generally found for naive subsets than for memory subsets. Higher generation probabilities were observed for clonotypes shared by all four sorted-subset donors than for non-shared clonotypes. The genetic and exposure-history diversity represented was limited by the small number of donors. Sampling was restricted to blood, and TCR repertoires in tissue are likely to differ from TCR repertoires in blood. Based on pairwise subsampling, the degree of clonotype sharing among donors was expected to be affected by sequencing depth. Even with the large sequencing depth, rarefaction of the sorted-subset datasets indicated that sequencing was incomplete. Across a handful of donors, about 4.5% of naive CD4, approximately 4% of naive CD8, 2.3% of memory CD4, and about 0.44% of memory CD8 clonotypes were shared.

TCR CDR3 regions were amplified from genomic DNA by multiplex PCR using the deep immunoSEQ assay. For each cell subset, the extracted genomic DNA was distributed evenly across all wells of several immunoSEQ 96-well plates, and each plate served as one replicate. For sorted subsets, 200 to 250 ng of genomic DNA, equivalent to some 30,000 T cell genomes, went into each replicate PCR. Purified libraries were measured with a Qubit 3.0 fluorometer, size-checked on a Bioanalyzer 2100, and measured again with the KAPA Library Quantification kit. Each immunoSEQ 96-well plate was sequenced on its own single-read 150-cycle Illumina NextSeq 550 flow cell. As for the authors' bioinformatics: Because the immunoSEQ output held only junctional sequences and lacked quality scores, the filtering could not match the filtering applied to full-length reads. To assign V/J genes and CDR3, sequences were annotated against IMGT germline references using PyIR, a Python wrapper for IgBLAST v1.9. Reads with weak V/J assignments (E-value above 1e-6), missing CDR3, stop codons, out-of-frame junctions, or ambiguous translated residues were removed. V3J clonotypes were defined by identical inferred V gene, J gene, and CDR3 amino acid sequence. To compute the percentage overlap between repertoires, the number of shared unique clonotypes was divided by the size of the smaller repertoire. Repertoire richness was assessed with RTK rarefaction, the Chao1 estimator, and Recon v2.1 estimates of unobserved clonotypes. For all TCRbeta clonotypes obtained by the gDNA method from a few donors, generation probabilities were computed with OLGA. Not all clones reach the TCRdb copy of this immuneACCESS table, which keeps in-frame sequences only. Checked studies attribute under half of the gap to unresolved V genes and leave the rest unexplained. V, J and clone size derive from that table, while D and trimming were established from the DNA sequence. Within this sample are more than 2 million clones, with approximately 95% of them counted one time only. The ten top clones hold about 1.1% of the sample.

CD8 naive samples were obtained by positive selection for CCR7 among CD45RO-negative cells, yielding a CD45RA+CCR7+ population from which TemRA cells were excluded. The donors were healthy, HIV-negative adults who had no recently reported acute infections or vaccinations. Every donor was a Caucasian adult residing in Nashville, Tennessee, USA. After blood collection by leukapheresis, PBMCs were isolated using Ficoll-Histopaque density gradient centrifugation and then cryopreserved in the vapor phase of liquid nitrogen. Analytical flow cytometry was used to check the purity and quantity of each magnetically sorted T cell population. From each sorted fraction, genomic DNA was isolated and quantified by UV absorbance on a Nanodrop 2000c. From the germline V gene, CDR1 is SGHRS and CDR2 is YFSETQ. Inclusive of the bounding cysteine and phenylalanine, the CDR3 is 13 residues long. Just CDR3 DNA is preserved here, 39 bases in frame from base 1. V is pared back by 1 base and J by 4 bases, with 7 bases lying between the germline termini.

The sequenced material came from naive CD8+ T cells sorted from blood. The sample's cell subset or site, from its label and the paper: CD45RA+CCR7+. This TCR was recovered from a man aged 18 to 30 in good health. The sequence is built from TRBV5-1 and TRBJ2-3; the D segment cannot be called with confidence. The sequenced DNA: TGCGCCAGCAGCTTGACGGGTGCAGATACGCAGTATTTT. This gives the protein CASSLTGADTQYF.